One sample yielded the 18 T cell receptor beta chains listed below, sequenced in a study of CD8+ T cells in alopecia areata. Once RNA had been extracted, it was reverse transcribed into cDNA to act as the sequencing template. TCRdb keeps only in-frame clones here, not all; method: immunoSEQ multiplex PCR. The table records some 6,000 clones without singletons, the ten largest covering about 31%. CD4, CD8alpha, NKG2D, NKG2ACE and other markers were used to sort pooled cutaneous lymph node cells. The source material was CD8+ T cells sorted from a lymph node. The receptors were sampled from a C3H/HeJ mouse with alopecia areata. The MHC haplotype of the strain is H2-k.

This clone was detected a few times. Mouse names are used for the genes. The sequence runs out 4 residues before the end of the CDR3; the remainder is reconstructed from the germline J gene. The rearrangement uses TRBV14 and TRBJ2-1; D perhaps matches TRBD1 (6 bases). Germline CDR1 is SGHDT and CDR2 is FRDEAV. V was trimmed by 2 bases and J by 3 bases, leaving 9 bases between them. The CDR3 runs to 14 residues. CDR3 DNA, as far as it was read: TGTGCCAGCAGTTTGAGGGGGTCCTATGCT. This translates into CASSLRGSYA. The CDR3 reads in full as CASSLRGSYAEQFF.

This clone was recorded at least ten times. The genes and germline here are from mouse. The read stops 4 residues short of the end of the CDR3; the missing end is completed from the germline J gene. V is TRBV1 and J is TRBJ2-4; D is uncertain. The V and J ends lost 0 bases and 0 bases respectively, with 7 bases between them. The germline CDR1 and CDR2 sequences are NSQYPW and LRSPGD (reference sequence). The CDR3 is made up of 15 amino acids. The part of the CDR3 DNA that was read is TGCACCTGCAGTGCAGAACTTTCTAGTCAAAAC. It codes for CTCSAELSSQN. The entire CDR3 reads CTCSAELSSQNTLYF.

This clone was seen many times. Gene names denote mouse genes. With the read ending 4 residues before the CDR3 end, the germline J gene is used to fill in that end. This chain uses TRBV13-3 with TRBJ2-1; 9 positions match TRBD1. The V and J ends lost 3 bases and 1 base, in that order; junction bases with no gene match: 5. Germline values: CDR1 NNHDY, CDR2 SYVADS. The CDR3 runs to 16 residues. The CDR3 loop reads CASSGTGTGNYAEQFF. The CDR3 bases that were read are TGTGCCAGCAGTGGGACCGGGACAGGGAACTATGCT.

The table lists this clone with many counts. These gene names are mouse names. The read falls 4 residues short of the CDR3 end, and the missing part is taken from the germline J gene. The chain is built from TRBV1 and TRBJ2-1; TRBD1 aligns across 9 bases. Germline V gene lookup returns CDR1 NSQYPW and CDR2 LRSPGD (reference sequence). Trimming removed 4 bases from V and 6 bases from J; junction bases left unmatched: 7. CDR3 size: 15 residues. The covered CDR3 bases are TGCACCTGCAGTGGCGGACAGGGGAGAGGTGCT. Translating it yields CTCSGGQGRGA. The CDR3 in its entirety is CTCSGGQGRGAEQFF.

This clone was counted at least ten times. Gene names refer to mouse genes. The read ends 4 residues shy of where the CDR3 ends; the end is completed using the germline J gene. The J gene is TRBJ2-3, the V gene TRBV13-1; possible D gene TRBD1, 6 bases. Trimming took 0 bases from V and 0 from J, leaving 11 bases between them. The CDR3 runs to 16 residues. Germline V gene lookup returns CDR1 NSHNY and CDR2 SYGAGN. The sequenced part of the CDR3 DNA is TGTGCCAGCAGTGATGCCGGGACATCTAGTGCAGAA. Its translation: CASSDAGTSSAE. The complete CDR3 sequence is CASSDAGTSSAETLYF.

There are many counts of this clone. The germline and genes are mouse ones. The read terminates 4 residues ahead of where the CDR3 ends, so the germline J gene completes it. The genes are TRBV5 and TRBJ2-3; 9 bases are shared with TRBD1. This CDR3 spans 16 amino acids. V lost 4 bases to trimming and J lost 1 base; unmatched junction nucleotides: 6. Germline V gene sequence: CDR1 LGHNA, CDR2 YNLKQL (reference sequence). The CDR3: CASSPWDRVGAETLYF. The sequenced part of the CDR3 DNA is TGTGCCAGCAGCCCCTGGGACAGGGTGGGTGCAGAA.

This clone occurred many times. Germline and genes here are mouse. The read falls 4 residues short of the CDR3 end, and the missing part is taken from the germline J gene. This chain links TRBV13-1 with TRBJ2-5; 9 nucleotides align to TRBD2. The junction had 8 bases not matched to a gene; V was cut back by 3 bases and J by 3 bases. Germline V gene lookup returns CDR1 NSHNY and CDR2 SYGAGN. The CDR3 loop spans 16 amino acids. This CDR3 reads CASSGPGLGRQDTQYF. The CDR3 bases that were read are TGTGCCAGCAGTGGGCCGGGACTGGGACGACAAGAC.

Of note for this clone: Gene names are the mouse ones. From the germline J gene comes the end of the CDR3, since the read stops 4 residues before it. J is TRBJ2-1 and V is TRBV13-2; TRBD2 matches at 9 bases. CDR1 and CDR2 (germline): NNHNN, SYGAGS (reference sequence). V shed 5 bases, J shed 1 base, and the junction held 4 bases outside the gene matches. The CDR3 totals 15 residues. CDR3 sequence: CASGIDWGNYAEQFF. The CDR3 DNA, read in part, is TGTGCCAGCGGGATCGACTGGGGGAACTATGCT.

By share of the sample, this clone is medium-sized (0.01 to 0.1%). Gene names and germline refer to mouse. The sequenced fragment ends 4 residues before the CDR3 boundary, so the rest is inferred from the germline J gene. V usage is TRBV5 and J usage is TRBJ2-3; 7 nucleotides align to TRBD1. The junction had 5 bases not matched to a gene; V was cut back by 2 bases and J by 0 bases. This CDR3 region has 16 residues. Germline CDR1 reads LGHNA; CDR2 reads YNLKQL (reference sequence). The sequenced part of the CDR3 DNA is TGTGCCAGCAGCCAAAGGGACAGCCCTAGTGCAGAA. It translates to CASSQRDSPSAE. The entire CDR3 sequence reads CASSQRDSPSAETLYF.

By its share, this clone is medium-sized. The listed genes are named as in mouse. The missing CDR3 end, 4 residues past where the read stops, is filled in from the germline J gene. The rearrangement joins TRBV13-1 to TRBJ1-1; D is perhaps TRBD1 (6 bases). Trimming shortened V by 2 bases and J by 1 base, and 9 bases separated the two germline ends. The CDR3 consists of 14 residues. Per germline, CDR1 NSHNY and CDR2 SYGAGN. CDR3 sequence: CASSEARGNTEVFF. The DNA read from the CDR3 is TGTGCCAGCAGTGAGGCCAGGGGGAACACA.

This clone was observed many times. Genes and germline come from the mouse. The chain's CDR3 is CASSPRDWGSSYEQYF. The DNA read from the CDR3 is TGTGCAAGCAGCCCCCGGGACTGGGGGAGCTCCTAT. The chain employs TRBV16 and TRBJ2-7; the match to TRBD2 covers 11 bases. The read finishes 4 residues shy of the CDR3 end, and the germline J gene is used to complete it. With 5 bases clipped from V and 0 bases from J, the junction kept 6 bases outside the gene matches. The CDR3 runs to 16 residues. Germline values: CDR1 SGHSA, CDR2 FRNQAP.

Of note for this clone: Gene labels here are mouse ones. CDR3 sequence reads: CASGEGLYAEQFF. CDR3 DNA, as far as it was read: TGTGCCAGCGGTGAGGGACTGTATGCT. V and J are TRBV13-2 and TRBJ2-1; 7 bases are shared with TRBD2. Read sequence stops 4 residues before the CDR3 end, and the germline J gene provides the missing end. V gave up 2 bases and J gave up 4 bases; unmatched junction bases: 0. This CDR3 spans 13 amino acids. Germline V gives CDR1 NNHNN, CDR2 SYGAGS (reference sequence).

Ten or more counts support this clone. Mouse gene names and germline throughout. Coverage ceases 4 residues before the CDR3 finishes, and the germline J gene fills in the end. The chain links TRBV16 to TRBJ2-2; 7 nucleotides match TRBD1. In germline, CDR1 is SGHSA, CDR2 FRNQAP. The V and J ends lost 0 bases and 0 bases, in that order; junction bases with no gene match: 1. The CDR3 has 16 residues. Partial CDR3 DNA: TGTGCAAGCAGCTTAGAAGGGACAGCAAACACCGGG. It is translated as CASSLEGTANTG. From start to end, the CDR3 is CASSLEGTANTGQLYF. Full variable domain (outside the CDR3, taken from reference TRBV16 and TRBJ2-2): NAGVIQTPRHKVTGKGQEATLWCEPISGHSAVFWYRQTIVQGLEFLTYFRNQAPIDDSGMPKERFSAQMPNQSHSTLKIQSTQPQDSAVYLCASSLEGTANTGQLYFGEGSKLTVL.

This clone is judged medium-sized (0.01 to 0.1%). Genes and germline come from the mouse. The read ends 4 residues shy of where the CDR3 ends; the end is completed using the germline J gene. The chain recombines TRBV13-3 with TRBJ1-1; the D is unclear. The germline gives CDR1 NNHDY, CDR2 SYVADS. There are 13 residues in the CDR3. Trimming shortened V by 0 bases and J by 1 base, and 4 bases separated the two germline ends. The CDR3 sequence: CASSDDRNTEVFF. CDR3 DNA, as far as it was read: TGTGCCAGCAGTGATGACAGAAACACA.

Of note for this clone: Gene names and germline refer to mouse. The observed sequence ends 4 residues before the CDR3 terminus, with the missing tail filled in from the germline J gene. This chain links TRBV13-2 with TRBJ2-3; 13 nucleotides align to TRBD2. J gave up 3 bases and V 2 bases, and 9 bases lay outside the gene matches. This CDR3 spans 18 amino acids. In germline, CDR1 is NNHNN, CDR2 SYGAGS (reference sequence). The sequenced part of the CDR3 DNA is TGTGCCAGCGGTGAATCGGGACTGGGGGGGAGGTGGGCAGAA. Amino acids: CASGESGLGGRWAE. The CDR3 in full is CASGESGLGGRWAETLYF.

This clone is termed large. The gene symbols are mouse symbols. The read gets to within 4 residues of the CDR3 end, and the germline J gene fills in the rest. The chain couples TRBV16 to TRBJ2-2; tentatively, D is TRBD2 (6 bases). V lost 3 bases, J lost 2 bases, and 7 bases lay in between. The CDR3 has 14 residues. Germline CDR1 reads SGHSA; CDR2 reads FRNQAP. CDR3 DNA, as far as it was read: TGTGCAAGCAGCTTTCTGGGGAACACCGGG. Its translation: CASSFLGNTG. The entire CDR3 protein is CASSFLGNTGQLYF. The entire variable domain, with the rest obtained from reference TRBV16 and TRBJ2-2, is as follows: NAGVIQTPRHKVTGKGQEATLWCEPISGHSAVFWYRQTIVQGLEFLTYFRNQAPIDDSGMPKERFSAQMPNQSHSTLKIQSTQPQDSAVYLCASSFLGNTGQLYFGEGSKLTVL.

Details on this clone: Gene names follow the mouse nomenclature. CDR3 DNA, as far as it was read: TGTGCCAGCGGTGATGCCAGGACAAGCTCCTAT. It translates to CASGDARTSSY. The full CDR3 reads CASGDARTSSYEQYF. This chain joins TRBV13-2 and TRBJ2-7, with D perhaps matching TRBD1 (5 bases). The missing CDR3 end, 4 residues past where the read stops, is filled in from the germline J gene. This CDR3 region has 15 residues. CDR1 and CDR2 from the germline V gene are NNHNN and SYGAGS (reference sequence). V was trimmed by 0 bases and J by 0 bases, leaving 10 bases between them.

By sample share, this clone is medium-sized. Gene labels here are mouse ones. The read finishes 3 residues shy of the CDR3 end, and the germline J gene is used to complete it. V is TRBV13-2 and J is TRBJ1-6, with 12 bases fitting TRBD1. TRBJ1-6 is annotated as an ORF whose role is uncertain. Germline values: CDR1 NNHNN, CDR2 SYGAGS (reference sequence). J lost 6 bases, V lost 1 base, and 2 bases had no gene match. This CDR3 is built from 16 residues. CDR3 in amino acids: CASGDLGQGANSPLYF. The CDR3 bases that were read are TGTGCCAGCGGTGATCTGGGACAGGGGGCTAATTCGCCC.